This is a list of T cell receptor beta chains from one sample in a study of PD-1 blockade in classical Hodgkin lymphoma. Using immunoSEQ multiplex PCR, the repertoire was profiled, and TCRdb retains in-frame clones only, with some absent. The sample lists 4,500 to 5,000 clones, around 61% seen once, with around 55% in the top ten. The material was peripheral blood mononuclear cells (PBMCs), obtained before the second cycle of nivolumab. These receptor sequences come from a human donor with classical Hodgkin lymphoma. The CDR3 runs from the conserved cysteine through the conserved F or W. The D gene is left open where the match is weak. Some rows have no size entry. The others give once, few or many, or a class for an expanded clone.

>.|.|TRBV6-1|TRBJ2-7
CASSAASGTLSPYEQYF
TGTGCCAGCAGTGCCGCCTCCGGGACTCTCTCCCCCTACGAGCAGTACTTC
>.|medium-sized|TRBV5-8|TRBJ2-1
CASSLGRGDEQFF
TGTGCCAGCAGCTTGGGGAGAGGGGATGAGCAGTTCTTC
>.|.|TRBV9|TRBJ1-5
CASSVGPDGNQPQHF
TGTGCCAGCAGCGTTGGGCCGGATGGCAATCAGCCCCAGCATTTT
>TRBD1|.|TRBV7-2|TRBJ2-5
CASSFATRQGSETQYF
TGTGCCAGCAGCTTCGCCACACGACAGGGTTCAGAGACCCAGTACTTC
>.|.|TRBV7-3|TRBJ2-2
CASSLMGLVGTGELFF
TGTGCCAGCAGCTTGATGGGATTAGTTGGCACCGGGGAGCTGTTTTTT
>.|.|TRBV7-9|TRBJ1-1
CASSPPTTTTEAFF
TGTGCCAGCAGCCCCCCCACAACTACAACTGAAGCTTTCTTT
>.|.|TRBV27|TRBJ1-6
CASSLDSRALHF
TGTGCCAGCAGTTTAGATTCCAGGGCGCTCCACTTT
>.|medium-sized|TRBV5-6|TRBJ2-1
CASSLRTPSSYNEQFF
TGTGCCAGCAGCTTGAGGACCCCGAGCTCCTACAATGAGCAGTTCTTC
>TRBD1|.|TRBV7-9|TRBJ1-1
CASSLETGDTEAFF
TGTGCCAGCAGCTTAGAGACAGGGGACACTGAAGCTTTCTTT
>.|.|TRBV21-1|TRBJ2-2
CASSKARDFTGELFF
TGTGCCAGCAGCAAAGCCCGGGATTTCACCGGGGAGCTGTTTTTT
>.|.|TRBV19|TRBJ2-3
CASSIAGLADTQYF
TGTGCCAGTAGTATAGCCGGGCTTGCAGATACGCAGTATTTT
>.|.|TRBV7-2|TRBJ1-1
CASSFQHLGPEAFF
TGTGCCAGCAGCTTTCAACACCTGGGCCCTGAAGCTTTCTTT
>.|.|TRBV28|TRBJ1-2
CASTPLRRDHNYGYTF
TGTGCCAGCACCCCCCTTCGAAGGGACCATAACTATGGCTACACCTTC
>.|.|TRBV18|TRBJ2-3
CASSPPATPDTQYF
TGTGCCAGCTCACCACCGGCAACCCCAGATACGCAGTATTTT
>.|.|TRBV6-1|TRBJ1-5
CASSNPALAQHF
TGTGCCAGCAGTAACCCCGCATTGGCCCAGCATTTT
>.|.|TRBV5-1|TRBJ2-5
CASSLGISPTTSGLETQYF
TGCGCCAGCAGCTTGGGGATTTCCCCAACCACAAGCGGCCTAGAGACCCAGTACTTC
>.|.|TRBV5-1|TRBJ2-3
CASSFDRSTDTQYF
TGCGCCAGCAGCTTTGACAGAAGCACAGATACGCAGTATTTT
>.|few|TRBV6-6|TRBJ1-3
CASSYGVGGNTIYF
TGTGCCAGCAGTTACGGGGTCGGTGGAAACACCATATATTTT
>TRBD1|few|TRBV19|TRBJ2-3
CASSPDRGLTDTQYF
TGTGCCAGTAGTCCGGACAGGGGGCTCACAGATACGCAGTATTTT
>TRBD2|few|TRBV27|TRBJ2-1
CATRLAGLPGHEQFF
TGTGCCACCAGACTAGCGGGCCTCCCGGGGCATGAGCAGTTCTTC
>TRBD1|.|TRBV4-2|TRBJ1-4
CASSQPGQSNEKLFF
TGTGCCAGCAGCCAACCGGGACAGTCAAATGAAAAACTGTTTTTT
>.|few|TRBV12-5|TRBJ1-5
CASGLVFPNLPEGNQPQHF
TGTGCTAGTGGTTTGGTATTCCCCAACCTTCCGGAGGGCAATCAGCCCCAGCATTTT